These 9 T cell receptor beta chains originate from one sample sequenced in a study of blood T cell repertoires in COVID-19. Sequenced by immunoSEQ multiplex PCR; TCRdb stores in-frame clones only, minus some. The table has 150,000 to 200,000 clones, approximately 87% seen once. Source material: peripheral blood. The receptors derive from a woman aged 55-75 years with COVID-19, enrolled during active disease.

The chain joins TRBV2 to TRBJ2-1; D is unresolved. Germline CDR1 reads SNHLY; CDR2 reads FYNNEI. The CDR3 runs to 11 residues. V dropped 10 bases and J dropped 0 bases, with 4 bases sitting between them. The CDR3 loop is CATGSYNEQFF. In DNA, the CDR3 is TGTGCCACCGGCTCCTACAATGAGCAGTTCTTC.

The rearrangement links TRBV2 to TRBJ2-4, with D possibly being TRBD1 (5 bases). Trimming cost V 2 bases and J 6 bases, with 11 bases left between them. The CDR3 covers 14 residues. Germline CDR1 reads SNHLY; CDR2 reads FYNNEI. The CDR3 sequence is CASSESGLLNIQYF. CDR3 nucleotides: TGTGCCAGCAGTGAATCAGGGTTACTAAACATTCAGTACTTC. Drawing the rest from reference TRBV2 and TRBJ2-4, the complete variable domain is EPEVTQTPSHQVTQMGQEVILRCVPISNHLYFYWYRQILGQKVEFLVSFYNNEISEKSEIFDDQFSVERPDGSNFTLKIRSTKLEDSAMYFCASSESGLLNIQYFGAGTRLSVL.

The chain is built from TRBV2 and TRBJ1-1; 12 nucleotides line up with TRBD1. Germline V gives CDR1 SNHLY, CDR2 FYNNEI. J lost 6 bases, V lost 10 bases, and 6 bases had no gene match. This CDR3 has 13 residues. The CDR3 DNA reads as TGTGCCACCAGGGGACAGGGGGCCCCTGAAGCTTTCTTT. As protein: CATRGQGAPEAFF.

This clone was counted many times. V is TRBV6-6 and J is TRBJ1-2; possible D gene TRBD1, 5 bases. This CDR3 comprises 13 residues. Germline V gives CDR1 MNHNY, CDR2 SVGAGI (reference sequence). Between the trimmed V and J ends, which lost 0 bases and 8 bases, there was a span of 10 bases. The CDR3 nucleotides are TGTGCCAGCAGTTACTCTGGGGCCCGGGGCTACACCTTC. Translating it yields CASSYSGARGYTF.

The rearrangement links TRBV11-3 to TRBJ2-7; no clear D. Germline CDR1 reads SGHNT; CDR2 reads YENEEA. CDR3 size: 12 residues. Trimming took off 5 bases at V and 7 bases at J, with 12 bases between the two ends. Here the CDR3 reads CASSPGLGEQYF. The CDR3 DNA reads as TGTGCCAGCAGCCCGGGTCTCGGGGAGCAGTACTTC.

The chain recombines TRBV12-3 or TRBV12-4 with TRBJ2-7; no definite D call. The CDR3 is 13 amino acids. Trimming stripped 3 bases from V and 0 bases from J, with 6 bases between. CDR3 residues: CASSFTASYEQYF. Here the CDR3 DNA reads TGTGCCAGCAGTTTCACAGCCTCCTACGAGCAGTACTTC.

The CDR3 loop reads CASSHSTSGGSTDTQYF. DNA of the CDR3: TGCGCCAGCAGCCACTCCACTAGCGGGGGAAGCACAGATACGCAGTATTTT. This sequence joins TRBV4-3 and TRBJ2-3; 11 bases fit TRBD2. This CDR3 is built from 17 residues. Trimming at V came to 3 bases and at J to 0 bases, leaving 5 bases not matched to a gene. Germline V lookup: CDR1 LGHNA, CDR2 YSLEER.

CDR3: CASSEWDRPYSNQPQHF. For the CDR3, the DNA is TGTGCCAGCAGTGAATGGGACAGGCCATATAGCAATCAGCCCCAGCATTTT. The chain employs TRBV6-1 and TRBJ1-5; 8 bases fit TRBD1. The CDR3 sequence is 17 residues long. Germline lookup yields CDR1 MNHNS and CDR2 SASEGT. V was clipped by 2 bases and J by 0 bases; unmatched bases: 6.

This sequence joins TRBV10-1 and TRBJ2-1; D not resolved. Deletions cut 0 bases from V and 0 bases from J, with 6 bases between. CDR3 size: 15 residues. Germline CDR1 and CDR2: WNHNN and SYGVQD (reference sequence). The CDR3 here is CASSESGYSYNEQFF. CDR3 in DNA: TGCGCCAGCAGTGAGTCCGGGTACTCCTACAATGAGCAGTTCTTC.